This T cell receptor (beta chain) was obtained from a study of response to subunit inactivated influenza vaccine. Findings and limits, study-wide: Few additional T cells are recruited per seasonal influenza vaccination, authors suggested.

TCRdb analysed the RT-PCR reads with MiXCR anew, one entry per CDR3 protein. The table includes about 500,000 distinct CDR3 sequences, 10% to 15% detected once. As regards this clonotype: What it binds is unknown.

V was cut by 5 bases and J by 2 bases, with 13 bases left in between. The CDR3 runs to 14 residues. Germline lookup yields CDR1 SGHNT and CDR2 YYREEE (reference sequence). V gene TRBV5-4 combines with J gene TRBJ2-5; no reliable D call. This TCR was recovered from a man aged 45-60 years who received an inactivated influenza vaccine. The source material was PBMCs from blood, sampled more than 35 days after vaccination. CDR3 nucleotides: TGTGCCAGCAGGAACAGTCTGGGGCAAGAGACCCAGTACTTC. Its translation is CASRNSLGQETQYF.